The 15 T cell receptor beta chains presented below share a single source sample, sequenced in a study of Ad26.COV2.S vaccination and SARS-CoV-2 variants. Clones were read by immunoSEQ multiplex PCR, and TCRdb kept only the in-frame ones, dropping some. Counted here are 300,000 to 350,000 clones, around four fifths occurring once; the ten biggest clones make up 2% to 2.5%. The treatment denotes: roughly 18 received Ad26.COV2.S at low or high dose, single or two shots; 5 received placebo; per-sample allocation not given. The study sampled participants on day 63 after the first vaccine or placebo injection. Here the sequenced sample was peripheral blood, taken in a trial of Ad26.COV2.S vaccine versus placebo. The receptors here all came from a person between 18 and 65 years old who received the Ad26.COV2.S COVID-19 vaccine or a placebo.

This chain uses TRBV28 with TRBJ2-7; possibly TRBD1 or TRBD2 for D (6 bases each). The CDR3 spans 15 residues. Germline values: CDR1 MDHEN, CDR2 SYDVKM. The germline V and J ends were trimmed by 7 bases and 1 base, with 17 bases remaining between them. CDR3 residues: CASTPGAGRSYEQYF. CDR3 coding DNA: TGTGCCAGCACCCCGGGGGCGGGGCGGTCCTACGAGCAGTACTTC.

J is TRBJ2-5 and V is TRBV5-4; TRBD1 is a possible D gene (6 bases). The CDR3 is 14 residues long. The V end lost 10 bases, the J end lost 1 base, and 17 bases lay between the germline ends. Germline CDR1 SGHNT, CDR2 YYREEE (reference sequence). In DNA, the CDR3 is TGTGCCGTCTCAACAGGGAAACCCCAAGAGACCCAGTACTTC. Protein: CAVSTGKPQETQYF.

The J gene is TRBJ2-5, the V gene TRBV5-6; D is perhaps TRBD1 (6 bases). Trimming cost V 0 bases and J 1 base, with 10 bases left between them. The CDR3 sequence is 15 residues long. Germline lookup yields CDR1 SGHDT and CDR2 YYEEEE. The CDR3 coding sequence is TGTGCCAGCAGCTTGGCCTTGGGGGCCCAAGAGACCCAGTACTTC. Its protein product is CASSLALGAQETQYF. Variable domain in full (rest from reference TRBV5-6 and TRBJ2-5): DAGVTQSPTHLIKTRGQQVTLRCSPKSGHDTVSWYQQALGQGPQFIFQYYEEEERQRGNFPDRFSGHQFPNYSSELNVNALLLGDSALYLCASSLALGAQETQYFGPGTRLLVL.

The chain joins TRBV5-4 to TRBJ2-5, with 16 bases fitting TRBD2. The CDR3 has 19 amino acids. V was pared by 3 bases and J by 4 bases, with 12 bases of the junction left unmatched. Germline loops: CDR1 SGHNT, CDR2 YYREEE (reference sequence). CDR3 region: CASSSRTGTSGGVVETQYF. The CDR3 DNA follows: TGTGCCAGCAGCTCGAGAACCGGGACTAGCGGGGGGGTTGTAGAGACCCAGTACTTC.

A single count supports this clone. The chain uses TRBV28 and TRBJ1-3, with D possibly being TRBD1 (6 bases). The CDR3 runs 15 residues. Germline values: CDR1 MDHEN, CDR2 SYDVKM. V was clipped by 6 bases and J by 0 bases, with 12 bases between them. The CDR3 is CASRGRGFSGNTIYF. In DNA, the CDR3 is TGTGCCAGCAGGGGCAGGGGTTTCTCTGGAAACACCATATATTTT.

The rearrangement links TRBV27 to TRBJ2-6; D gene uncertain. Trimming stripped 5 bases from V and 0 bases from J, with 11 bases between. The germline gives CDR1 MNHEY, CDR2 SMNVEV (reference sequence). This CDR3 contains 16 residues. The DNA for the CDR3 is TGTGCCAGCAGTCCCATCGTTGGCTCTGGGGCCAACGTCCTGACTTTC. This encodes CASSPIVGSGANVLTF.

This chain links TRBV27 with TRBJ1-6; D is unclear. This CDR3 spans 18 amino acids. Trimming removed 2 bases from V and 0 bases from J, with 14 bases in between. Germline CDR1 reads MNHEY; CDR2 reads SMNVEV (reference sequence). CDR3 DNA: TGTGCCAGCAGTTTAAAACCTTCCGGGAGCTCCTATAATTCACCCCTCCACTTT. Amino acids: CASSLKPSGSSYNSPLHF.

This clone was counted between two and nine times. V is TRBV7-8 and J is TRBJ2-5, with D possibly TRBD1 on 7 matching bases. The length of the CDR3 is 14 residues. From germline, CDR1 is SGHVS and CDR2 FQNEAQ. Trimming took off 5 bases at V and 5 bases at J, with 15 bases between the two ends. The CDR3 sequence: CASSRRGAGETQYF. The CDR3 DNA is TGTGCCAGCAGCCGCAGGGGGGCGGGGGAGACCCAGTACTTC. The full variable domain, its missing parts supplied by reference TRBV7-8 and TRBJ2-5, is GAGVSQSPRYKVAKRGQDVALRCDPISGHVSLFWYQQALGQGPEFLTYFQNEAQLDKSGLPSDRFFAERPEGSVSTLKIQRTQQEDSAVYLCASSRRGAGETQYFGPGTRLLVL.

This rearrangement joins TRBV6-1 to TRBJ1-1; D unclear. The germline CDR1 and CDR2 sequences are MNHNS and SASEGT. This CDR3 has 14 amino acids. V was pared by 3 bases and J by 3 bases, with 11 bases between. This CDR3 reads CASSDLLQYTEAFF. CDR3 bases: TGTGCCAGCAGTGACCTATTACAGTACACTGAAGCTTTCTTT.

The chain uses TRBV27 and TRBJ2-1, with D perhaps matching TRBD1 (6 bases). CDR1 is MNHEY and CDR2 is SMNVEV in the germline V gene (reference sequence). The CDR3 sequence is 14 residues long. Trimming took 7 bases from V and 4 from J, leaving 14 bases between them. Here the CDR3 reads CASKRKGEYNEQFF. CDR3 DNA sequence: TGTGCCAGCAAACGGAAGGGGGAGTACAATGAGCAGTTCTTC.

This chain connects TRBV5-1 to TRBJ1-2; maybe TRBD1 (6 bases). V lost 3 bases to trimming and J lost 3 bases, with 15 bases between them. Germline V CDR1 and CDR2: SGHRS, YFSETQ. CDR3 length: 15 residues. The CDR3 region is CASSSSSGGDYGYTF. CDR3 in DNA: TGCGCCAGCAGCTCATCCTCGGGGGGCGACTATGGCTACACCTTC.

The chain uses TRBV11-3 and TRBJ2-5, with a weak D call TRBD1 (6 bases). Germline V gene data show CDR1 as SGHNT and CDR2 as YENEEA. The CDR3 totals 13 residues. V gave up 8 bases and J gave up 4 bases, with 14 bases separating them. CDR3 nucleotides: TGTGCCAGCGCCTGGGGGCCGTCAGAGACCCAGTACTTC. This codes for CASAWGPSETQYF.

This clone is a singleton in its sample. CDR3 bases: TGTGCCAGCAGCCAAGATCTGGTGGGGCACCAAGAGACCCAGTACTTC. This sequence encodes CASSQDLVGHQETQYF. The gene calls are TRBV3-1 (or the pseudogene TRBV3-2) and TRBJ2-5, with a weak D call TRBD1 (5 bases). CDR1 LGHDT and CDR2 YNNKEL come from the germline V gene (reference sequence). The CDR3 is 16 amino acids. Trimming stripped 0 bases from V and 0 bases from J, with 11 bases between.

This chain connects TRBV7-6 to TRBJ2-3, with unresolved D. This CDR3 has 16 amino acids. V was cut by 6 bases and J by 2 bases, with 18 bases left in between. The germline CDR1 and CDR2 sequences are SGHVS and FNYEAQ. The CDR3 protein is CASRRITVNDTDTQYF. The CDR3 coding sequence is TGTGCCAGCAGACGTATCACAGTAAATGACACAGATACGCAGTATTTT.

The V gene is TRBV7-8, the J gene TRBJ1-1; TRBD1 might be the D (5 bases). Germline-derived CDR1 and CDR2 are SGHVS and FQNEAQ. This CDR3 spans 15 amino acids. Trimming took off 7 bases at V and 4 bases at J, with 19 bases between the two ends. The CDR3 region has the DNA TGTGCCAGCACCCCCGACAGACAAAGGAGCACTGAAGCTTTCTTT. It encodes CASTPDRQRSTEAFF.